Following are 30 T cell receptor beta chains from one sample sequenced in a study of T cell responses to AZD1222 COVID-19 vaccine. Profiled with immunoSEQ multiplex PCR; TCRdb holds only in-frame clones, not every one. Altogether 45,000 to 60,000 clones are present, around 92% being singletons, with the ten largest covering less than 2%. The sequenced sample was peripheral blood, obtained on day 0 of AZD1222 vaccination. The source of these receptors is an adult in good health.

V usage is TRBV28 and J usage is TRBJ1-5; D is possibly TRBD1 (5 bases). This CDR3 region has 14 residues. Trimming took off 2 bases at V and 2 bases at J, with 7 bases between the two ends. Germline loops: CDR1 MDHEN, CDR2 SYDVKM. CDR3 in amino acids: CASSLRGGNQPQHF. The CDR3 coding sequence is TGTGCCAGCAGTTTACGAGGGGGCAATCAGCCCCAGCATTTT. Complete variable domain (other parts from reference TRBV28 and TRBJ1-5): DVKVTQSSRYLVKRTGEKVFLECVQDMDHENMFWYRQDPGLGLRLIYFSYDVKMKEKGDIPEGYSVSREKKERFSLILESASTNQTSMYLCASSLRGGNQPQHFGDGTRLSIL.

The V and J genes are TRBV29-1 and TRBJ1-5; D gene unclear. CDR1 and CDR2 (germline): SQVTM, ANQGSEA. CDR3 length: 14 amino acids. V was cut by 3 bases and J by 0 bases, with 9 bases left in between. The CDR3 sequence is CSVDLGSSNQPQHF. The CDR3 region has the DNA TGCAGCGTTGATCTGGGGAGTAGCAATCAGCCCCAGCATTTT.

This chain links TRBV30 with TRBJ2-1; 12 bases match TRBD2. V was pared by 3 bases and J by 9 bases, with 12 bases of the junction left unmatched. Looked up from germline, CDR1 is GTSNPN and CDR2 is SVGIG (reference sequence). The CDR3 runs to 16 residues. CDR3 amino acids: CAWRSPLAGGPGEQFF. The CDR3 bases are TGTGCCTGGAGGTCCCCCCTAGCGGGAGGGCCGGGTGAGCAGTTCTTC.

The gene calls are TRBV30 and TRBJ2-2, with unresolved D. Looked up from germline, CDR1 is GTSNPN and CDR2 is SVGIG (reference sequence). V was clipped by 2 bases and J by 8 bases, with 6 bases between them. The length of the CDR3 is 11 residues. Here the CDR3 DNA reads TGTGCCTGGAGTCCCGCGGGGGAGCTGTTTTTT. This codes for CAWSPAGELFF. The full variable domain, in which reference TRBV30 and TRBJ2-2 provide the parts outside the CDR3, is SQTIHQWPATLVQPVGSPLSLECTVEGTSNPNLYWYRQAAGRGLQLLFYSVGIGQISSEVPQNLSASRPQDRQFILSSKKLLLSDSGFYLCAWSPAGELFFGEGSRLTVL.

The V gene is TRBV2, the J gene TRBJ1-1; D not resolved. Trimming took 7 bases from V and 4 from J, leaving 10 bases between them. The CDR3 consists of 12 residues. The germline V gene encodes CDR1 SNHLY and CDR2 FYNNEI. The CDR3 reads CASNGWGTEAFF. In nucleotides, the CDR3 is TGTGCCAGCAACGGATGGGGCACTGAAGCTTTCTTT.

CDR3 bases: TGTGCCAGCAGCTCACAATTGAACACTGAAGCTTTCTTT. Its translation is CASSSQLNTEAFF. V is TRBV11-2 and J is TRBJ1-1, with unresolved D. Germline V gives CDR1 SGHAT, CDR2 FQNNGV. The CDR3 contains 13 residues. Trimming removed 4 bases from V and 0 bases from J, with 6 bases in between.

The V and J genes are TRBV3-1 (or the pseudogene TRBV3-2) and TRBJ1-1; D is unclear. The CDR3 has 14 residues. The V end was cut by 1 base, the J end by 0 bases, with 6 bases between. CDR1 is LGHDT and CDR2 is YNNKEL in the germline V gene (reference sequence). The DNA of the CDR3 is TGTGCCAGCAGCCAAGGACACCTGAACACTGAAGCTTTCTTT. Its protein is CASSQGHLNTEAFF.

The J gene is TRBJ2-1, the V gene TRBV3-1 (or the pseudogene TRBV3-2), with D uncertain. Looked up from germline, CDR1 is LGHDT and CDR2 is YNNKEL (reference sequence). V lost 0 bases and J lost 0, with 24 bases in between. The CDR3 sequence is 21 residues long. The DNA of the CDR3 is TGTGCCAGCAGCCAAGATTCCGGGCTATTGGGCAGCAAAAGCTCCTACAATGAGCAGTTCTTC. This gives the protein CASSQDSGLLGSKSSYNEQFF.

The V gene is TRBV29-1, the J gene TRBJ1-1; possible D gene TRBD1, 5 bases. The V end lost 3 bases, the J end lost 5 bases, and 10 bases lay between the germline ends. Germline lookup yields CDR1 SQVTM and CDR2 ANQGSEA. The CDR3 spans 12 residues. The CDR3 region has the DNA TGCAGCGTTGAGTTTCAGGGAACTGAAGCTTTCTTT. Its protein product is CSVEFQGTEAFF. The full variable domain, rest sourced from reference TRBV29-1 and TRBJ1-1, is SAVISQKPSRDICQRGTSLTIQCQVDSQVTMMFWYRQQPGQSLTLIATANQGSEATYESGFVIDKFPISRPNLTFSTLTVSNMSPEDSSIYLCSVEFQGTEAFFGQGTRLTVV.

The chain is built from TRBV19 and TRBJ2-2; no clear D gene. V was trimmed by 5 bases and J by 3 bases, leaving 7 bases between them. Germline CDR1 reads LNHDA; CDR2 reads SQIVND (reference sequence). The CDR3 runs to 13 residues. Here the CDR3 reads CASSGSHTGELFF. CDR3 coding DNA: TGTGCCAGTAGTGGATCCCACACCGGGGAGCTGTTTTTT.

The chain combines TRBV28 with TRBJ2-5; D remains unclear. This CDR3 region has 15 residues. Per germline, CDR1 MDHEN and CDR2 SYDVKM. The V end lost 6 bases, the J end lost 5 bases, and 19 bases lay between the germline ends. The chain's CDR3 is CASSDRALGGETQYF. Here the CDR3 DNA reads TGTGCCAGCAGCGACCGGGCCCTAGGTGGGGAGACCCAGTACTTC.

The chain uses TRBV27 and TRBJ2-5, with D tentatively TRBD1 (5 bases). Looked up from germline, CDR1 is MNHEY and CDR2 is SMNVEV (reference sequence). The CDR3 is 13 amino acids. V shed 3 bases and J shed 1 base, with 6 bases lying between them. The CDR3 protein is CASSFTGQETQYF. CDR3 bases: TGTGCCAGCAGTTTCACAGGCCAAGAGACCCAGTACTTC.

The chain links TRBV19 to TRBJ2-3; 13 nucleotides match TRBD2. Germline CDR1 reads LNHDA; CDR2 reads SQIVND (reference sequence). The CDR3 is 18 residues long. Trimming took 6 bases from V and 3 from J; bases not matched to a gene: 12. In DNA, the CDR3 is TGTGCCAGTAGGCGACTAGCGGGAGGCCAGGGGGTAACAGATACGCAGTATTTT. Translated, it gives CASRRLAGGQGVTDTQYF.

This clone was recorded only once. V and J are TRBV28 and TRBJ2-1; 8 bases map to TRBD2. Germline V CDR1 and CDR2: MDHEN, SYDVKM. V was pared by 6 bases and J by 16 bases, with 11 bases of the junction left unmatched. This CDR3 has 12 residues. The CDR3 DNA is TGTGCCAGCAGACGACCGGGACTAGGGAGTTTCTTC. Translation gives CASRRPGLGSFF.

This clone was counted a single time. The rearrangement joins TRBV19 to TRBJ1-5, with 9 positions matching TRBD1. Germline trimming cut 3 bases from V and 5 bases from J; bases unmatched to any gene: 5. The CDR3 loop spans 15 amino acids. Germline-derived CDR1 and CDR2 are LNHDA and SQIVND (reference sequence). The CDR3 here is CASSIHWTGDQPQHF. The DNA of the CDR3 is TGTGCCAGTAGTATCCACTGGACAGGGGATCAGCCCCAGCATTTT.

The chain uses TRBV10-3 and TRBJ2-7, with unresolved D. V dropped 6 bases and J dropped 2 bases, with 20 bases sitting between them. The CDR3 loop spans 16 amino acids. CDR1 and CDR2 from the germline V gene are ENHRY and SYGVKD. The CDR3 DNA sequence: TGTGCCATCAGGGGGATAGGGCACCTAAATACCTACGAGCAGTACTTC. This sequence encodes CAIRGIGHLNTYEQYF.

The gene calls are TRBV5-1 and TRBJ2-5, with TRBD2 identical over 12 bases. Germline CDR1 is SGHRS and CDR2 is YFSETQ. V was clipped by 0 bases and J by 5 bases; unmatched bases: 8. The CDR3 runs 17 residues. DNA for the CDR3: TGCGCCAGCAGCTTGGGACTAGCGGGAGTCCTCGGTGAGACCCAGTACTTC. It yields the protein CASSLGLAGVLGETQYF.

This clone was observed a few times. This CDR3 reads CASSSTPGPPRSEVFF. CDR3 nucleotide sequence: TGCGCCAGCAGCTCAACCCCGGGGCCGCCAAGGAGTGAGGTGTTTTTT. The chain joins TRBV5-1 to TRBJ1-4, with D perhaps TRBD1 (5 bases). The germline V and J ends were trimmed by 3 bases and 15 bases, with 27 bases remaining between them. The V gene's germline CDR1 is SGHRS and CDR2 YFSETQ. The CDR3 runs to 16 residues.

The rearrangement links TRBV2 to TRBJ1-2; perhaps TRBD1 as D (5 bases). Germline values: CDR1 SNHLY, CDR2 FYNNEI. Trimming left V 3 bases short and J 2 bases short, with 10 bases between. This CDR3 comprises 14 residues. The CDR3, as DNA: TGTGCCAGCAGTGAGGCAGGGACCAACTATGGCTACACCTTC. Translation: CASSEAGTNYGYTF.

Here the CDR3 reads CASSPDSANQPQHF. The CDR3 DNA reads as TGTGCCAGCTCCCCCGACAGCGCGAATCAGCCCCAGCATTTT. The rearrangement uses TRBV18 and TRBJ1-5; D possibly corresponds to TRBD1 (5 bases). This CDR3 spans 14 amino acids. V was trimmed by 6 bases and J by 4 bases, leaving 13 bases between them. The germline CDR1 and CDR2 sequences are KGHSH and LQKENI.

The genes are TRBV19 and TRBJ1-4; possible D gene TRBD1, 5 bases. The germline CDR1 and CDR2 sequences are LNHDA and SQIVND (reference sequence). The CDR3 spans 15 residues. V lost 4 bases, J lost 1 base, and 10 bases lay in between. This CDR3 is CASSNRRGTNEKLFF. In nucleotides, the CDR3 is TGTGCCAGTAGTAATCGGAGGGGAACTAATGAAAAACTGTTTTTT.

The chain employs TRBV4-1 and TRBJ2-2; TRBD1 matches at 10 bases. The junction had 5 bases not matched to a gene; V was cut back by 4 bases and J by 3 bases. The CDR3 length is 16 residues. Germline assignment: CDR1 MGHRA and CDR2 YSYEKL. CDR3 coding DNA: TGCGCCAGCAGCCTAGACAGGGGGCCCTACACCGGGGAGCTGTTTTTT. Its translation: CASSLDRGPYTGELFF.

This chain joins TRBV30 and TRBJ1-2, with TRBD1 matching 9 bases. V dropped 1 base and J dropped 8; count of bases not matched to a gene: 5. The germline V gene has CDR1 GTSNPN and CDR2 SVGIG (reference sequence). The CDR3 is made up of 13 amino acids. The CDR3 bases are TGTGCCTGGAGTGAGGACAGGGGTGGGGGCTACACCTTC. Encoded protein: CAWSEDRGGGYTF.

Written as DNA, the CDR3 is TGTGCCAGCAGTTTACGATCAAGGGAGCAGTTCTTC. This gives the protein CASSLRSREQFF. The genes are TRBV28 and TRBJ2-1; D remains unclear. CDR1 MDHEN and CDR2 SYDVKM come from the germline V gene. V was shortened by 2 bases and J by 10 bases, with 9 bases between the two germline ends. CDR3 length: 12 amino acids.

This clone occurred once. V is TRBV19 and J is TRBJ2-6; weak D call: TRBD2 (5 bases). V lost 5 bases and J 0 bases, leaving 11 bases between the germline ends. The CDR3 runs 16 residues. CDR1 and CDR2 from the germline V gene are LNHDA and SQIVND (reference sequence). CDR3 sequence reads: CASSLAGLSGANVLTF. In DNA, the CDR3 is TGTGCCAGTAGTCTGGCGGGCCTCTCTGGGGCCAACGTCCTGACTTTC. Full variable domain (missing parts from reference TRBV19 and TRBJ2-6): DGGITQSPKYLFRKEGQNVTLSCEQNLNHDAMYWYRQDPGQGLRLIYYSQIVNDFQKGDIAEGYSVSREKKESFPLTVTSAQKNPTAFYLCASSLAGLSGANVLTFGAGSRLTVL.

The chain links TRBV20-1 to TRBJ1-1; D uncertain. The CDR3 consists of 14 residues. With 3 bases removed from V and 0 bases from J, the gap between germline ends came to 11 bases. Germline V lookup: CDR1 DFQATT, CDR2 SNEGSKA (reference sequence). CDR3 DNA sequence: TGCAGTGCTAGTCCCCGGGGAATGAACACTGAAGCTTTCTTT. Translating it yields CSASPRGMNTEAFF.

CDR3: CASSPFLQSEAFF. Here the CDR3 DNA reads TGTGCCAGCAGCCCCTTTTTGCAGTCTGAAGCTTTCTTT. The V gene is TRBV7-6, the J gene TRBJ1-1; D gene ambiguous. The germline V gene has CDR1 SGHVS and CDR2 FNYEAQ. The CDR3 is made up of 13 amino acids. Deletions cut 5 bases from V and 6 bases from J, with 13 bases between.

V gene TRBV5-5 combines with J gene TRBJ2-7, with 8 nucleotides matching TRBD1. This CDR3 has 16 residues. The germline CDR1 and CDR2 sequences are SGHKS and YYEKEE (reference sequence). Unmatched junction bases numbered 9, after V lost 0 bases and J lost 4 bases. The CDR3 bases are TGTGCCAGCAGCTTGGGATCAGGGGGCCTTTCGTACGAGCAGTACTTC. Its protein product is CASSLGSGGLSYEQYF.

This chain joins TRBV6-4 and TRBJ2-1; the match to TRBD2 covers 12 bases. After removal of 3 bases from V and 5 bases from J, the junction contained 2 bases not matched to a gene. Germline V gene sequence: CDR1 MRHNA, CDR2 SNTAGT. The CDR3 covers 15 residues. CDR3 bases: TGTGCCAGCAGTGAGGGACTAGCGGGCCACAATGAGCAGTTCTTC. Protein sequence: CASSEGLAGHNEQFF.

This rearrangement joins TRBV29-1 to TRBJ2-2, with D maybe TRBD1 (5 bases). Germline V gene lookup returns CDR1 SQVTM and CDR2 ANQGSEA. Trimming left V 7 bases short and J 7 bases short, with 10 bases between. The CDR3 has 11 amino acids. CDR3 region: CSGRTNGELFF. The CDR3 coding sequence is TGCAGCGGGCGGACAAACGGGGAGCTGTTTTTT.